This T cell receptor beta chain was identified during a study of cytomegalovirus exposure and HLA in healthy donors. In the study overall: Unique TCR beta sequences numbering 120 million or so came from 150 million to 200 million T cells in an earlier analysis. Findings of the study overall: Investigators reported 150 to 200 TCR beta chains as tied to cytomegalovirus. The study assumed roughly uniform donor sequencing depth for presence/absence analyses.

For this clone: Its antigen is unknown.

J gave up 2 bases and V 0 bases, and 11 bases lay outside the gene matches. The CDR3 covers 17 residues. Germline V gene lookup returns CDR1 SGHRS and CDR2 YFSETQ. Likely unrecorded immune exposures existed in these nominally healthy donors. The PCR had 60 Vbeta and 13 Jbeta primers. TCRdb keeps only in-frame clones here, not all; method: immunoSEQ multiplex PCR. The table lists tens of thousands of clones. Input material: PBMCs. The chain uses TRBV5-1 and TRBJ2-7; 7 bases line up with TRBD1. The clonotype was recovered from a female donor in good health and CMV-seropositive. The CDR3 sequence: CASSLGEWRQGTYEQYF. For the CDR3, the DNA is TGCGCCAGCAGCTTGGGAGAGTGGAGACAGGGAACCTACGAGCAGTACTTC. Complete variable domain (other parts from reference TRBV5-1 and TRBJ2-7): KAGVTQTPRYLIKTRGQQVTLSCSPISGHRSVSWYQQTPGQGLQFLFEYFSETQRNKGNFPGRFSGRQFSNSRSEMNVSTLELGDSALYLCASSLGEWRQGTYEQYFGPGTRLTVT.